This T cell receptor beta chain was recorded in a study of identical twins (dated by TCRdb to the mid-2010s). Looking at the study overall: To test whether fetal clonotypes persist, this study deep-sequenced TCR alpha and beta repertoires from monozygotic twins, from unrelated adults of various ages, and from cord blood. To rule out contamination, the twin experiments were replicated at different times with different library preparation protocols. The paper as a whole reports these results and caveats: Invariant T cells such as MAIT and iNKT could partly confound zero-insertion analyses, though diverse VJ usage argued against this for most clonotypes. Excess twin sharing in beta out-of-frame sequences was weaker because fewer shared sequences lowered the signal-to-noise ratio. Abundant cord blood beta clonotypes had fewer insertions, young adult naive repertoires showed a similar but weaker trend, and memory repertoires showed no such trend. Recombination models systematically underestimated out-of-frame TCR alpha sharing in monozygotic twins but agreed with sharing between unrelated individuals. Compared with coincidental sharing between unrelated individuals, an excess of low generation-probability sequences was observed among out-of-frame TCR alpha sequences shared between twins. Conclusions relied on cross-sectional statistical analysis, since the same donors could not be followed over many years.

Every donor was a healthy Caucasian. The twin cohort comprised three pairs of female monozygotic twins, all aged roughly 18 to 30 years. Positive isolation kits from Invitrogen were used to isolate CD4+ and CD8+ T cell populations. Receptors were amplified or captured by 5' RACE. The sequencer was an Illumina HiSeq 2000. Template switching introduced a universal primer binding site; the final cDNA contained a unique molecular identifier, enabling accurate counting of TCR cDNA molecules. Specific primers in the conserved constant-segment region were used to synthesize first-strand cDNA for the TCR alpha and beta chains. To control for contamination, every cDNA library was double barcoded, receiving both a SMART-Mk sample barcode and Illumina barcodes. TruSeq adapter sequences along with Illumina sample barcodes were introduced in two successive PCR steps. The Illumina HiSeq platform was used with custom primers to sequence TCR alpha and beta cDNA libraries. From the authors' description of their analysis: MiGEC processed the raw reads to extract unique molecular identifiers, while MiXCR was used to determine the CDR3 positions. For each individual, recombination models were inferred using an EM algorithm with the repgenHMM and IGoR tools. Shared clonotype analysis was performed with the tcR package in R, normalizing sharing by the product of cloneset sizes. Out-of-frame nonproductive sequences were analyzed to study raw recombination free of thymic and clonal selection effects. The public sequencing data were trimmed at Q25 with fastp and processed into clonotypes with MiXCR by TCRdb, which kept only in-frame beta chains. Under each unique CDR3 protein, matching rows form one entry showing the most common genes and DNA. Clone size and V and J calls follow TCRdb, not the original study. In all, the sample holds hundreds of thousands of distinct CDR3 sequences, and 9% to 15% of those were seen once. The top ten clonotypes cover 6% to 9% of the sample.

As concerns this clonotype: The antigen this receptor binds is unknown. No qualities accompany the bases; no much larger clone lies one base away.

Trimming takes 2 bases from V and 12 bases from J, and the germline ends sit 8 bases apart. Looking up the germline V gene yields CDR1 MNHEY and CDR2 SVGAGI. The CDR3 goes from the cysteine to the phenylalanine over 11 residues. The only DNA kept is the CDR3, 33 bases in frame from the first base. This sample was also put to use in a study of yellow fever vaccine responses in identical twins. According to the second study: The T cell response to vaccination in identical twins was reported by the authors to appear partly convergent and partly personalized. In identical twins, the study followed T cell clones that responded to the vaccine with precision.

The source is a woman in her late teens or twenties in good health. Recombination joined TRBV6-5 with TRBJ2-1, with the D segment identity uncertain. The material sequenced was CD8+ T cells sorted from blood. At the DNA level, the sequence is TGTGCCAGCAGTTACCCACCGTGGCAGTTCTTC. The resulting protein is CASSYPPWQFF.